This T cell receptor beta chain was sequenced during a study of T cell responses to AZD1222 COVID-19 vaccine. At the level of the study: Combined were second doses at about 4 or about 12 weeks.

Study-wide results and caveats: Among those given AZD1222, only 6 or 7 were seropositive at baseline. Clonal diversity was possibly underestimated; the donors were predominantly white British and more often female. Compared with day 0, the breadth and depth of the Spike-specific TCR repertoire rose significantly after two doses of AZD1222.

The protocol was immunoSEQ multiplex PCR, while the TCRdb copy is restricted to in-frame clones and leaves out a portion. Here the sample spans around 95,000 clones, about nine tenths being singletons. CDR1 and CDR2 from the germline V gene are MRHNA and SNTAGT. The CDR3 has 14 amino acids. J was trimmed by 10 bases and V by 6 bases; bases with no gene match: 9. Worth noting for this clone: Its antigen is as yet unknown.

The source is an adult in good health. The source material was peripheral blood, sampled on day 0 of AZD1222 vaccination. V gene TRBV6-4 combines with J gene TRBJ1-6; the match to TRBD1 covers 7 bases. CDR3 DNA: TGTGCCAGCAGCGCCGGGACAGTTGTGTCACCCCTCCACTTT. Translation: CASSAGTVVSPLHF.